These T cell receptor beta chains were read from a single sample in a study of blood T cell repertoires in COVID-19. The protocol was immunoSEQ multiplex PCR, while the TCRdb copy is restricted to in-frame clones and leaves out a portion. The table includes 150,000 or so clones, roughly 86% detected once. The sample consisted of peripheral blood. The receptors derive from a human donor with acute or convalescent COVID-19. The donor label of this sample is uncertain. Both conserved end residues are part of each CDR3. A D gene is named only where the DNA matches it firmly. The size of a clone is reported for some rows only, either as once, few or many, or as a class for expanded clones.

clone_size	d_call	v_call	j_call	cdr3_nt	cdr3_aa
-	TRBD1	TRBV19	TRBJ2-7	TGTGCCAGTAGTGGGGTTTCAGGACAGGCCTACGAGCAGTACTTC	CASSGVSGQAYEQYF
-	-	TRBV5-1	TRBJ2-2	TGCGCCAGCAGCTTGGTGGTGACAGCTATCGACACCGGGGAGCTGTTTTTT	CASSLVVTAIDTGELFF
once	-	TRBV6-1	TRBJ1-2	TGTGCCAGCAGTGAAGGCAGGGTAGTCAATGGCTACACCTTC	CASSEGRVVNGYTF
-	-	TRBV2	TRBJ1-1	TGTGCCAGCAGTCCTAGTACTGAAGCTTTCTTT	CASSPSTEAFF
-	-	TRBV7-2	TRBJ1-6	TGTGCCAGCAGCTCCGGGGGGGGCGGCTCACCCCTCCACTTT	CASSSGGGGSPLHF
-	-	TRBV6-1	TRBJ1-3	TGTGCCAGCAGTGAAGCCGTCCCTGGAAACACCATATATTTT	CASSEAVPGNTIYF
-	-	TRBV18	TRBJ1-2	TGTGCCAGCTCACCACAACAGAGTGGCTACACCTTC	CASSPQQSGYTF
-	-	TRBV6-1	TRBJ2-7	TGTGCCAGCAGTTATGGGGGCAGGGGCGAGCAGTACTTC	CASSYGGRGEQYF
-	TRBD1	TRBV2	TRBJ1-1	TGTGCCACCGGGACAGGGGGCCCGATGAACACTGAAGCTTTCTTT	CATGTGGPMNTEAFF
-	-	TRBV7-2	TRBJ1-2	TGTGCCAGCAGCTTTATGGGCCCTGGGGGCTACACCTTC	CASSFMGPGGYTF
-	-	TRBV18	TRBJ1-1	TGTGCCAGCTCACCTCGGGCTAAGGGGCAGAACACTGAAGCTTTCTTT	CASSPRAKGQNTEAFF
-	-	TRBV30	TRBJ1-1	TGTGCCTGGGGCCCCCCAGGGAAAGGAGCTTTCTTT	CAWGPPGKGAFF
-	-	TRBV30	TRBJ1-2	TGTGCCTGGAGCATACAGACTAACTATGGCTACACCTTC	CAWSIQTNYGYTF
-	TRBD1	TRBV7-2	TRBJ1-1	TGTGCCAGCAGCTCCCAGACAGGGGGCCCGGGTAGCACTGAAGCTTTCTTT	CASSSQTGGPGSTEAFF
once	TRBD2	TRBV5-4	TRBJ2-7	TGTGCCAGCAGCTTGGCCGGGGGGGCCTTCTACGAGCAGTACTTC	CASSLAGGAFYEQYF
-	TRBD1	TRBV30	TRBJ1-5	TGTGCCTGGAGTGTACAGGGGGCCGTGGGGCCCCAGCATTTT	CAWSVQGAVGPQHF
-	-	TRBV4-3	TRBJ1-2	TGCGCCAGCAGTCGCGAGCCTAACTATGGCTACACCTTC	CASSREPNYGYTF
-	-	TRBV10-3	TRBJ2-7	TGTGCCATCAGTGATACTACATCGATCTACGAGCAGTACTTC	CAISDTTSIYEQYF
few	-	TRBV18	TRBJ1-1	TGTGCCAGCTCTAGTGGGAGCACTGAAGCTTTCTTT	CASSSGSTEAFF